What follows are 18 T cell receptor beta chains derived from one specimen sequenced in a study of tumor-infiltrating lymphocytes in primary liver carcinoma. Researchers drew blood RNA from unsorted whole blood and extracted germline DNA as well. TCR beta cDNA was prepared out of 500 ng total RNA by means of a constant-region primer. TCR beta libraries came from three nested multiplex PCR rounds using slightly modified ARM-PCR. It was with TRBV1-TRBV30 forward primers and a C-beta reverse primer that the first two PCR rounds were run, at around 11 cycles each. One entry per CDR3 protein, called by TCRdb with MiXCR from the multiplex PCR reads. The sample lists fewer than 400,000 distinct CDR3 sequences, around three fifths occurring once. The sequenced sample was peripheral blood. The receptors here all came from a man between 40 and 49 years old with primary liver carcinoma and hepatitis B virus infection.

In regard to this clonotype: A junction boundary mismatches the germline segment, possibly from a read error. The V gene is TRBV11-2, the J gene TRBJ2-2; D call uncertain. Per germline, CDR1 SGHAT and CDR2 FQNNGV. CDR3 length equals 15 residues. The CDR3 protein is CASSFGSTNAGELFF. DNA of the CDR3: TGTGCCAGCAGCTTTGGCTCGACGAACGCCGGGGAGCTGTTTTTT.

The chain uses TRBV11-2 and TRBJ2-7; 7 bases are shared with TRBD2. The germline gives CDR1 SGHAT, CDR2 FQNNGV. J lost 3 bases, V lost 5 bases, and 10 bases had no gene match. This CDR3 contains 15 residues. CDR3 DNA sequence: TGTGCCAGCAGCCCCATAACGGGAGGCCACTACGAGCAGTACTTC. Translation gives CASSPITGGHYEQYF.

The V gene is TRBV2, the J gene TRBJ1-5; D ambiguous. Germline values: CDR1 SNHLY, CDR2 FYNNEI. The CDR3 is made up of 14 amino acids. V was pared by 5 bases and J by 3 bases, with 11 bases between. The CDR3 here is CASSKTANNQPQHF. CDR3 DNA: TGTGCCAGCAGTAAGACTGCCAACAATCAGCCCCAGCATTTT.

A remark on this clonotype: With a much larger clone just one base away, this may be a read error. The rearrangement links TRBV6-1 to TRBJ2-3; 11 bases are shared with TRBD2. This CDR3 region has 16 residues. The trim removed 5 bases at V and 1 base at J, leaving 5 bases unmatched. Germline CDR1 is MNHNS and CDR2 is SASEGT. CDR3 residues: CASSIQGLAGTDTQYF. The CDR3 nucleotides read TGTGCCAGCAGTATCCAGGGACTAGCGGGCACAGATACGCAGTATTTT.

This clonotype was seen more than once but under ten times. This may arise from a read error, as a much more abundant clone is one base away. The chain has TRBV7-9 and TRBJ2-7, with 7 bases matching TRBD1. CDR3 length equals 12 residues. Germline V gives CDR1 SEHNR, CDR2 FQNEAQ (reference sequence). Losses at the gene ends were 7 bases for V and 6 bases for J; bases not matched to a gene: 6. CDR3 nucleotides: TGTGCCAGCAACCAGGGACAGAGCGAGCAGTACTTC. It specifies CASNQGQSEQYF.

The J gene is TRBJ2-7, the V gene TRBV12-3 or TRBV12-4; 7 nucleotides align to TRBD1. This CDR3 spans 15 amino acids. V lost 8 bases to trimming and J lost 0 bases; unmatched junction nucleotides: 10. The CDR3 DNA reads as TGTGCCAGCGCGAGGGGGCCAGCGGACTCCTACGAGCAGTACTTC. Translated, it gives CASARGPADSYEQYF.

This clonotype was recorded at least ten times. This rearrangement joins TRBV4-2 to TRBJ2-1, with 9 nucleotides matching TRBD1. CDR3 length: 15 amino acids. In germline, CDR1 is LGHNA, CDR2 YNFKEQ. Trimming took 3 bases from V and 6 from J; bases not matched to a gene: 6. CDR3 coding DNA: TGTGCCAGCAGCCAGACAGGGGGGCAGAGCAATGAGCAGTTCTTC. Protein sequence: CASSQTGGQSNEQFF.

Turning to this clonotype: A much larger clone sits a single nucleotide away, making a read error possible. This chain connects TRBV6-5 to TRBJ2-6, with D possibly matching TRBD1 (5 bases). The CDR3 sequence is 17 residues long. Germline-derived CDR1 and CDR2 are MNHEY and SVGAGI. In DNA, the CDR3 is TGTGCCAGCAGCCCGTCGCCAGGTCCCTCTGGGGCCGACGTCCTGACTTTC. This gives the protein CASSPSPGPSGADVLTF.

Worth noting for this clonotype: This may stem from a read error, because a much larger clone lies one nucleotide away. For the CDR3, the DNA is TGTGCCAGCCGAGTGCGATTGGGGCCAGACTATGTCTACACCTTC. Protein: CASRVRLGPDYVYTF. The chain uses TRBV6-1 and TRBJ1-2; D possibly corresponds to TRBD1 (5 bases). Germline V lookup: CDR1 MNHNS, CDR2 SASEGT. The CDR3 length is 15 residues.

There are many counts of this clonotype. The chain carries TRBV6-2 or TRBV6-3 and TRBJ1-1; possibly TRBD1 for D (6 bases). Trimming took off 4 bases at V and 0 bases at J, with 12 bases between the two ends. The CDR3 length is 15 residues. Germline CDR1 MNHEY, CDR2 SVGEGT. The CDR3 region is CASSSRQVMNTEAFF. The DNA for the CDR3 is TGTGCCAGCAGTTCTCGACAGGTTATGAACACTGAAGCTTTCTTT.

The V and J genes are TRBV5-6 and TRBJ1-4, with TRBD1 matching 10 bases. There are 14 residues in the CDR3. Germline-derived CDR1 and CDR2 are SGHDT and YYEEEE. Unmatched junction bases numbered 12, after V lost 7 bases and J lost 12 bases. The CDR3 region is CASFSTGGGEELFF. CDR3 sequence (DNA): TGTGCCAGCTTCTCGACAGGGGGCGGAGAAGAACTGTTTTTT.

This clonotype was counted ten times or more. The V gene is TRBV5-6, the J gene TRBJ2-1, with unresolved D. With 0 bases removed from V and 5 bases from J, the gap between germline ends came to 9 bases. CDR1 is SGHDT and CDR2 is YYEEEE in the germline V gene. The CDR3 runs to 14 residues. CDR3 bases: TGTGCCAGCAGCTTGGCTACAGTCAACAATGAGCAGTTCTTC. Translated, it gives CASSLATVNNEQFF.

J is TRBJ2-7 and V is TRBV30; D is possibly TRBD1 or TRBD2 (5 bases each). The V gene lost 1 base and the J gene lost 4 bases, with 14 bases spanning the gap. CDR3 length: 14 residues. Germline CDR1 reads GTSNPN; CDR2 reads SVGIG (reference sequence). The CDR3 spells CAWSEGLGVYEQYF. CDR3 coding DNA: TGTGCCTGGAGTGAGGGCTTGGGGGTTTACGAGCAGTACTTC. The full variable domain, completed using reference TRBV30 and TRBJ2-7, is SQTIHQWPATLVQPVGSPLSLECTVEGTSNPNLYWYRQAAGRGLQLLFYSVGIGQISSEVPQNLSASRPQDRQFILSSKKLLLSDSGFYLCAWSEGLGVYEQYFGPGTRLTVT.

This clonotype was seen repeatedly, ten times or more. This chain joins TRBV12-3 or TRBV12-4 and TRBJ2-3, with 9 nucleotides matching TRBD2. Trimming took 3 bases from V and 3 from J; bases not matched to a gene: 7. This CDR3 comprises 16 residues. The CDR3 DNA reads TGTGCCAGCAGTTTGGGGACTAGCTTGTGGACAGATACGCAGTATTTT. Protein product: CASSLGTSLWTDTQYF.

This clonotype was recorded only once. The CDR3 sequence: CASRWGGGGTEAFF. CDR3 coding DNA: TGTGCCAGCAGGTGGGGCGGGGGCGGCACTGAAGCTTTCTTT. The chain recombines TRBV28 with TRBJ1-1, with D tentatively TRBD1 (6 bases). V was cut by 6 bases and J by 4 bases, with 15 bases left in between. Germline V gene data show CDR1 as MDHEN and CDR2 as SYDVKM. The CDR3 sequence is 14 residues long.

Worth noting for this clonotype: Since a much larger clone is just one base distant, this may be a read error. The chain uses TRBV12-3 or TRBV12-4 and TRBJ2-7; weak D call: TRBD1 (6 bases). Trimming cost V 3 bases and J 6 bases, with 9 bases left between them. The CDR3 loop spans 12 amino acids. The CDR3 region is CASSFGQCEQYF. DNA of the CDR3: TGTGCCAGCAGTTTCGGACAGTGCGAGCAGTACTTC.

A remark on this clonotype: This could be a read error, since a much larger clone is one nucleotide away. CDR3 sequence (DNA): TGCAGCGTTGAAGGGAACAGGGACTACGAGCAGTACTTC. Translating gives CSVEGNRDYEQYF. The chain combines TRBV29-1 with TRBJ2-7; D perhaps matches TRBD1 (6 bases). Trimming pared 1 base from V and 3 bases from J, leaving 10 bases between. The length of the CDR3 is 13 residues. CDR1 is SQVTM and CDR2 is ANQGSEA in the germline V gene.

This chain uses TRBV25-1 with TRBJ2-1; tentatively, D is TRBD1 (6 bases). The CDR3 has 14 residues. From germline, CDR1 is MGHDK and CDR2 SYGVNS. The V end lost 1 base, the J end lost 7 bases, and 11 bases lay between the germline ends. The CDR3 region has the DNA TGTGCCAGCAGTGAATCCGGACAGCTTAATGAGCAGTTCTTC. Translating it yields CASSESGQLNEQFF. The full variable domain, in which reference TRBV25-1 and TRBJ2-1 provide the parts outside the CDR3, is EADIYQTPRYLVIGTGKKITLECSQTMGHDKMYWYQQDPGMELHLIHYSYGVNSTEKGDLSSESTVSRIRTEHFPLTLESARPSHTSQYLCASSESGQLNEQFFGPGTRLTVL.